This T cell receptor (beta chain) was profiled in a study of blood T cell repertoires in COVID-19. Study information: Collection of acute and convalescent COVID-19 samples took place in the United States, Italy and Spain. Sample material is recorded as cDNA or gDNA derived from T cells, B-cell-depleted T cells, or PBMCs.

Trimming took 3 bases from V and 7 from J, leaving 16 bases between them. CDR3 length: 15 residues. The germline V gene encodes CDR1 KGHSH and CDR2 LQKENI. Authors' methods: It was from reference gene primer amplification that nucleated cell counts were estimated. Sequenced by immunoSEQ multiplex PCR; TCRdb stores in-frame clones only, minus some. The V and J calls and the clone size are those of that table, but D and trimming were determined from the DNA. Among about 55,000 clones listed, roughly four fifths were seen once. The chain links TRBV18 to TRBJ2-1, with D maybe TRBD2 (5 bases). This receptor was identified in a woman aged 55 to 70 with acute or convalescent COVID-19. Sample: peripheral blood. CDR3 amino acids: CASSPIQIRGNEQFF. CDR3 DNA: TGTGCCAGCTCACCGATACAGATTCGGGGTAATGAGCAGTTCTTC. Full variable domain (rest looked up from reference TRBV18 and TRBJ2-1): NAGVMQNPRHLVRRRGQEARLRCSPMKGHSHVYWYRQLPEEGLKFMVYLQKENIIDESGMPKERFSAEFPKEGPSILRIQQVVRGDSAAYFCASSPIQIRGNEQFFGPGTRLTVL.